The 25 T cell receptor beta chains in this list originate from one sample, sequenced in a study of blood T cell repertoires in COVID-19. Produced via immunoSEQ multiplex PCR; TCRdb's table is partial and in-frame only. Of around 250,000 clones listed, around 83% are singletons. The sample comprised peripheral blood. Receptors were obtained from a woman aged 18-35 years with acute or convalescent COVID-19.

J is TRBJ2-7 and V is TRBV27, with TRBD1 identical over 10 bases. The CDR3 loop spans 16 amino acids. V was pared by 5 bases and J by 5 bases, with 12 bases of the junction left unmatched. Germline V gene sequence: CDR1 MNHEY, CDR2 SMNVEV (reference sequence). The CDR3 DNA follows: TGTGCCAGCAGTCCTAGCCGGGACAGGGGTGTGGACGAGCAGTACTTC. Its protein is CASSPSRDRGVDEQYF.

The chain recombines TRBV28 with TRBJ2-3; 11 bases align to TRBD2. The CDR3 totals 18 residues. Trimming took 5 bases from V and 5 from J; bases not matched to a gene: 15. CDR1 MDHEN and CDR2 SYDVKM come from the germline V gene. In DNA form, the CDR3 reads TGTGCCAGCAGTCCCGGGGTAGCGGGAGGGCCGAGGGGAGATACGCAGTATTTT. Translated: CASSPGVAGGPRGDTQYF.

This clone is a singleton in its sample. The chain combines TRBV6-5 with TRBJ2-7; 7 bases fit TRBD1. V trimming: 5 bases; J trimming: 2 bases; junction bases outside the gene matches: 3. Germline loops: CDR1 MNHEY, CDR2 SVGAGI. The CDR3 has 13 residues. CDR3 amino acids: CASSPDRAYEQYF. The DNA for the CDR3 is TGTGCCAGCAGTCCCGACAGGGCCTACGAGCAGTACTTC.

The V and J genes are TRBV7-9 and TRBJ2-2; 7 nucleotides match TRBD1. Germline values: CDR1 SEHNR, CDR2 FQNEAQ (reference sequence). The junction had 5 bases not matched to a gene; V was cut back by 5 bases and J by 2 bases. This CDR3 has 15 amino acids. The CDR3 sequence: CASSQGEPNTGELFF. CDR3 DNA: TGTGCCAGCAGCCAGGGGGAACCAAACACCGGGGAGCTGTTTTTT.

Comments on this clone: Other DNA variants within this sample encode the same CDR3. The chain combines TRBV5-1 with TRBJ1-1; a possible D gene is TRBD1 (5 bases). The CDR3 contains 15 residues. Germline CDR1 is SGHRS and CDR2 is YFSETQ. Trimming removed 2 bases at V and 1 base at J, with 12 bases between. The chain's CDR3 is CASSLTGQGNTEAFF. Written as DNA, the CDR3 is TGCGCCAGCAGCTTAACAGGCCAAGGGAACACTGAAGCTTTCTTT.

This clone turned up a few times. The rearrangement links TRBV28 to TRBJ1-6; D is uncertain. This CDR3 region has 12 residues. Per germline, CDR1 MDHEN and CDR2 SYDVKM. Trimming removed 3 bases at V and 8 bases at J, with 5 bases between. CDR3 nucleotides: TGTGCCAGCAGTTTCCCGGATTCACCCCTCCACTTT. It specifies CASSFPDSPLHF.

This clone turned up a few times. The chain recombines TRBV3-1 (or the pseudogene TRBV3-2) with TRBJ1-1, with a possible D match to TRBD1 (5 bases). There are 14 residues in the CDR3. Looked up from germline, CDR1 is LGHDT and CDR2 is YNNKEL (reference sequence). V was cut by 4 bases and J by 4 bases, with 13 bases left in between. CDR3 bases: TGTGCCAGCAGCCCCAGGGTCCTAGGCACTGAAGCTTTCTTT. Translation gives CASSPRVLGTEAFF.

The J gene is TRBJ2-3, the V gene TRBV6-2 or TRBV6-3; 12 nucleotides agree with TRBD2. The CDR3 totals 19 residues. The V and J ends lost 2 bases and 0 bases, in that order; junction bases with no gene match: 9. CDR1 is MNHEY, CDR2 SVGEGT, per germline. As DNA, the CDR3 is TGTGCCAGCAGTTACCGTCCTAGCGGGAGGGATACTAGCACAGATACGCAGTATTTT. Its protein product is CASSYRPSGRDTSTDTQYF.

The J gene is TRBJ1-1, the V gene TRBV9; unclear D gene. This CDR3 has 12 residues. V lost 0 bases to trimming and J lost 6 bases, with 6 bases between them. CDR1 and CDR2 (germline): SGDLS, YYNGEE. CDR3: CASSVDEAEAFF. Here the CDR3 DNA reads TGTGCCAGCAGCGTAGATGAGGCTGAAGCTTTCTTT. Looking up the rest from reference TRBV9 and TRBJ1-1 gives the full variable domain: DSGVTQTPKHLITATGQRVTLRCSPRSGDLSVYWYQQSLDQGLQFLIQYYNGEERAKGNILERFSAQQFPDLHSELNLSSLELGDSALYFCASSVDEAEAFFGQGTRLTVV.

This chain connects TRBV3-1 (or the pseudogene TRBV3-2) to TRBJ2-1; a weak D match, TRBD2 (6 bases). This CDR3 is built from 13 residues. Germline CDR1 reads LGHDT; CDR2 reads YNNKEL (reference sequence). Trimming took 1 base from V and 10 from J, leaving 11 bases between them. The CDR3 nucleotides are TGTGCCAGCAGCCAAGCAGGAGGGGAGGAGCAGTTCTTC. It codes for CASSQAGGEEQFF.

The rearrangement links TRBV11-2 to TRBJ1-3; tentative D call: TRBD1 (6 bases). This CDR3 region has 16 residues. The germline V and J ends were trimmed by 1 base and 4 bases, with 14 bases remaining between them. Germline CDR1 and CDR2: SGHAT and FQNNGV. The CDR3 sequence: CASSLVPSGAGNTIYF. The CDR3 bases are TGTGCCAGCAGCTTAGTCCCATCAGGGGCCGGAAACACCATATATTTT.

This chain links TRBV7-2 with TRBJ1-1, with D possibly matching TRBD1 (5 bases). The ends were cut back, 1 base at V and 5 bases at J, with 11 bases in the middle. The CDR3 contains 14 residues. The germline V gene encodes CDR1 SGHTA and CDR2 FQGNSA. The CDR3 nucleotides read TGTGCCAGCAGCTTAGTAACGGGGGGAACTGAAGCTTTCTTT. This translates into CASSLVTGGTEAFF.

The V and J genes are TRBV12-3 or TRBV12-4 and TRBJ2-1; D not certain. V gave up 0 bases and J gave up 13 bases, with 10 bases separating them. The CDR3 is made up of 12 amino acids. The CDR3 DNA follows: TGTGCCAGCAGTTTAGCGGTGGCAGAACAGTTCTTC. Encoded protein: CASSLAVAEQFF.

CDR3 amino acids: CASSQGLLYEQYF. The CDR3 DNA is TGCGCCAGCAGCCAAGGGCTTCTCTACGAGCAGTACTTC. V and J are TRBV4-3 and TRBJ2-7; no firm D call. The CDR3 runs to 13 residues. Germline V gene sequence: CDR1 LGHNA, CDR2 YSLEER. Deletions cut 1 base from V and 3 bases from J, with 7 bases between.

V gene TRBV28 combines with J gene TRBJ2-1; unclear D gene. CDR1 and CDR2 (germline): MDHEN, SYDVKM. V lost 6 bases to trimming and J lost 11 bases, with 11 bases between them. The CDR3 length is 11 residues. CDR3 residues: CASSLNRKQFF. For the CDR3, the DNA is TGTGCCAGCAGCTTAAACAGAAAGCAGTTCTTC.

The rearrangement links TRBV3-1 (or the pseudogene TRBV3-2) to TRBJ1-4; TRBD1 is a possible D gene (5 bases). CDR3 length: 16 amino acids. V was shortened by 0 bases and J by 5 bases, with 13 bases between the two germline ends. In germline, CDR1 is LGHDT, CDR2 YNNKEL (reference sequence). The CDR3 is CASSQDTITGNEKLFF. The CDR3 bases are TGTGCCAGCAGCCAAGATACTATCACAGGCAATGAAAAACTGTTTTTT.

The chain is built from TRBV10-3 and TRBJ1-6; 7 positions match TRBD1. The CDR3 is made up of 16 amino acids. The V segment lost 2 bases and the J segment 7 bases; nucleotides outside the gene matches: 8. The germline V gene has CDR1 ENHRY and CDR2 SYGVKD. CDR3 sequence (DNA): TGTGCCATCAGTGAGATGCCGGGACAGAAGAATTCACCCCTCCACTTT. It is translated as CAISEMPGQKNSPLHF.

CDR3 coding DNA: TGTGCCAGCAGTTCACCTAGCGGGAGGGCCAAAAACATTCAGTACTTC. Its translation: CASSSPSGRAKNIQYF. V and J are TRBV27 and TRBJ2-4; TRBD2 matches at 11 bases. The CDR3 is 16 residues long. V lost 4 bases to trimming and J lost 1 base; unmatched junction nucleotides: 3. Germline lookup yields CDR1 MNHEY and CDR2 SMNVEV (reference sequence).

The V and J genes are TRBV3-1 (or the pseudogene TRBV3-2) and TRBJ2-7; tentatively, D is TRBD1 (5 bases). Germline V CDR1 and CDR2: LGHDT, YNNKEL (reference sequence). This CDR3 is built from 14 residues. The germline V and J ends were trimmed by 4 bases and 9 bases, with 19 bases remaining between them. The CDR3 bases are TGTGCCAGCAGCCCCACAGCAGGGTCTCGAGGGCAGTACTTC. Its protein product is CASSPTAGSRGQYF.

The chain uses TRBV18 and TRBJ1-4; D gene unclear. The ends were cut back, 4 bases at V and 1 base at J, with 7 bases in the middle. The germline V gene has CDR1 KGHSH and CDR2 LQKENI. CDR3 size: 14 residues. DNA of the CDR3: TGTGCCAGCTCACGAAGCGGAACTAATGAAAAACTGTTTTTT. The encoded protein is CASSRSGTNEKLFF.

The chain recombines TRBV6-1 with TRBJ2-7; 9 bases line up with TRBD1. CDR3 size: 15 residues. Trimming at V came to 2 bases and at J to 5 bases, leaving 7 bases not matched to a gene. CDR1 is MNHNS, CDR2 SASEGT, per germline. The CDR3: CASSERGQGFHEQYF. Here the CDR3 DNA reads TGTGCCAGCAGTGAACGGGGACAGGGTTTCCACGAGCAGTACTTC.

The chain combines TRBV15 with TRBJ1-1; D perhaps matches TRBD1 (5 bases). Germline CDR1 LNHNV, CDR2 YYDKDF (reference sequence). Deletions cut 1 base from V and 7 bases from J, with 13 bases between. The CDR3 covers 14 residues. DNA of the CDR3: TGTGCCACCAGCAGAGTGGATTGGGGCGGTGAAGCTTTCTTT. Protein product: CATSRVDWGGEAFF.

The count of this clone is one. V gene TRBV18 combines with J gene TRBJ2-7; 8 nucleotides agree with TRBD1. The CDR3 length is 17 residues. Trimming took 8 bases from V and 1 from J; bases not matched to a gene: 16. The germline gives CDR1 KGHSH, CDR2 LQKENI. The CDR3 spells CASGWNHGQGGSYEQYF. CDR3 DNA: TGTGCCAGCGGTTGGAATCATGGACAGGGTGGGTCCTACGAGCAGTACTTC. Based on the CDR3 plus reference TRBV18 and TRBJ2-7, the full variable domain is NAGVMQNPRHLVRRRGQEARLRCSPMKGHSHVYWYRQLPEEGLKFMVYLQKENIIDESGMPKERFSAEFPKEGPSILRIQQVVRGDSAAYFCASGWNHGQGGSYEQYFGPGTRLTVT.

V usage is TRBV4-3 and J usage is TRBJ2-3; 8 bases are a match to TRBD2. V trimming: 0 bases; J trimming: 4 bases; junction bases outside the gene matches: 18. The CDR3 sequence is 20 residues long. Germline V lookup: CDR1 LGHNA, CDR2 YSLEER. The CDR3 DNA sequence: TGCGCCAGCAGCCAAGAGTTCCGCGGGGGGAGAGCGGGAGTGCCAGATACGCAGTATTTT. As protein: CASSQEFRGGRAGVPDTQYF.

J is TRBJ2-1 and V is TRBV2, with D possibly matching TRBD2 (5 bases). This CDR3 is 12 amino acids long. V lost 4 bases to trimming and J lost 8 bases, with 9 bases between them. CDR1 is SNHLY, CDR2 FYNNEI, per germline. The CDR3 is CASSVMGDEQFF. DNA of the CDR3: TGTGCCAGCAGTGTTATGGGAGATGAGCAGTTCTTC. Using reference TRBV2 and TRBJ2-1 for the parts outside the CDR3, the full variable domain is EPEVTQTPSHQVTQMGQEVILRCVPISNHLYFYWYRQILGQKVEFLVSFYNNEISEKSEIFDDQFSVERPDGSNFTLKIRSTKLEDSAMYFCASSVMGDEQFFGPGTRLTVL.